This paragraph reports one T cell receptor beta chain. Its antigen is undetermined. This CDR3 contains 15 residues. The germline gives CDR1 SGHTA, CDR2 FQGNSA. V gave up 4 bases and J gave up 4 bases, with 14 bases separating them. This record belongs to a study of cytomegalovirus exposure and HLA in healthy donors. Study overall: Unique TCR beta sequences numbering around 110 million came from around 180 million T cells in an earlier analysis. Overall study findings and caveats: Accounts indicate the classifier identified cytomegalovirus status with strong specificity and sensitivity.

The PCR was carried out with 60 Vbeta primers and 13 Jbeta primers. The data were produced by immunoSEQ multiplex PCR, yet TCRdb's version contains in-frame clones alone and is incomplete. This sample has about 160,000 clones; about 80% occur once, and the top ten carry approximately 2%. V is TRBV7-2 and J is TRBJ1-5, with D perhaps matching TRBD1 (6 bases). This receptor was identified in a female donor in good health and CMV-seronegative. Sequencing was done on a sample of PBMCs. The CDR3 is CASSYRAGENQPQHF. CDR3 in DNA: TGTGCCAGCAGCTACAGGGCCGGAGAAAATCAGCCCCAGCATTTT. Full variable domain (outside the CDR3, taken from reference TRBV7-2 and TRBJ1-5): GAGVSQSPSNKVTEKGKDVELRCDPISGHTALYWYRQSLGQGLEFLIYFQGNSAPDKSGLPSDRFSAERTGGSVSTLTIQRTQQEDSAVYLCASSYRAGENQPQHFGDGTRLSIL.